The 6 T cell receptor beta chains reported below all come from one sample, sequenced in a study of memory CD4+ T cells and cytomegalovirus serostatus. The sort gate was single viable CD3+CD4+CD8-CD45RO+ cells for memory CD4+ T cells. Only in-frame clones appear in the TCRdb table, and some are missing; sequencing was by immunoSEQ multiplex PCR. Of some 87,000 clones listed, about four fifths are singletons. Sequences were obtained from memory CD4+ T cells from blood. All receptors come from an adult in good health and CMV-seropositive.

This chain connects TRBV2 to TRBJ2-5; 7 positions agree with TRBD1. V lost 4 bases, J lost 5 bases, and 7 bases stayed unmatched. The CDR3 sequence is 14 residues long. CDR1 and CDR2 (germline): SNHLY, FYNNEI. The CDR3 sequence is CASSGQGNRETQYF. The CDR3 region has the DNA TGTGCCAGCAGTGGACAGGGTAATCGGGAGACCCAGTACTTC.

The rearrangement links TRBV11-1 to TRBJ2-1, with unresolved D. V was shortened by 2 bases and J by 7 bases, with 6 bases between the two germline ends. The CDR3 extends over 12 amino acids. From germline, CDR1 is SGHAT and CDR2 FQDESV (reference sequence). The DNA for the CDR3 is TGTGCCAGCAGCTTATTTGGGAATGAGCAGTTCTTC. Its protein is CASSLFGNEQFF.

J is TRBJ1-1 and V is TRBV5-1; D is unclear. Germline values: CDR1 SGHRS, CDR2 YFSETQ. The CDR3 is 15 residues long. Trimming left V 0 bases short and J 5 bases short, with 14 bases between. CDR3 sequence: CASSLGPASGTEAFF. The CDR3, as DNA: TGCGCCAGCAGCTTGGGTCCCGCGAGTGGGACTGAAGCTTTCTTT.

The chain links TRBV5-6 to TRBJ1-2, with D possibly being TRBD1 (5 bases). The CDR3 consists of 14 residues. Between the trimmed V and J ends, which lost 1 base and 2 bases, there was a span of 9 bases. Germline V gives CDR1 SGHDT, CDR2 YYEEEE. CDR3 coding DNA: TGTGCCAGCAGCTTGTGGGGACCCAACTATGGCTACACCTTC. Amino acids: CASSLWGPNYGYTF.

This clone occurred a few times. This rearrangement joins TRBV27 to TRBJ1-1; perhaps TRBD1 as D (5 bases). The CDR3 loop spans 13 amino acids. The V end lost 5 bases, the J end lost 7 bases, and 14 bases lay between the germline ends. Germline V gives CDR1 MNHEY, CDR2 SMNVEV (reference sequence). CDR3 sequence reads: CASSSSLGVEAFF. CDR3 sequence (DNA): TGTGCCAGCAGTAGCTCCTTGGGGGTTGAAGCTTTCTTT.

The chain uses TRBV11-2 and TRBJ1-1; TRBD1 is a possible D gene (5 bases). The length of the CDR3 is 15 residues. Trimming removed 1 base at V and 8 bases at J, with 17 bases between. Looked up from germline, CDR1 is SGHAT and CDR2 is FQNNGV. The CDR3 sequence: CASSLVGGYGAEAFF. CDR3 in DNA: TGTGCCAGCAGCTTAGTGGGGGGGTACGGGGCCGAAGCTTTCTTT.